This T cell receptor (beta chain) originates from a study of T cells in Graves' hyperthyroidism and ophthalmopathy (dated by TCRdb to the late 2010s). A note on the overall study: Peripheral blood was sampled at the time of initial diagnosis, prior to any treatment. To identify TCR V-J signatures that set the groups apart, the researchers used a discovery cohort of 100 patients, made up of 40 to 45 with Graves' ophthalmopathy and 57 with stable Graves' hyperthyroidism. Prospective prediction of ophthalmopathy was tested in an independent validation cohort consisting of some 19 hyperthyroidism patients and around 16 patients who later progressed to ophthalmopathy. The study also compared thyroid tissue and blood T-cell repertoires from several Graves' hyperthyroidism patients. TCR Vbeta CDR3 sequencing of approximately 140 peripheral blood samples (43 ophthalmopathy, 75 or so hyperthyroidism and approximately 17 progressor patients) is reported in the paper. For training and testing, the roughly 97 patients in the discovery cohort were randomly divided in a 7:3 ratio. After sampling, hyperthyroidism patients received methimazole starting at 30 mg daily, and ophthalmopathy patients received high-dose intravenous methylprednisolone. Study-wide conclusions, independent of this receptor: In cross-validation, a model built on a 13 V-J signature told ophthalmopathy apart from stable hyperthyroidism with 85% to 90% sensitivity and 81% to 82% specificity, and in testing the same model reached 80%/75%. Most expanded thyroid clonotypes (frequency above 0.001) were also detected in blood, suggesting blood repertoires may reflect thyroid immune responses. Sample size was not statistically predetermined, and investigators were not blinded to group allocation. During validation, the model predicted progression to ophthalmopathy a median of around 7 months ahead of onset, with roughly 65% sensitivity and less than 85% specificity.

This clonotype was seen a handful of times. Its antigen specificity is not known. No per-base quality is available; no much larger clone lies one base away. TCR beta CDR3 regions were amplified from RNA transcripts. The TCR CDR3 was subjected to a first round of RT-PCR using the HTBI primer set and the Qiagen OneStep RT-PCR kit. Libraries were constructed in a second round of multiplex PCR, after which size selection and purification were carried out. Paired-end sequencing of the libraries was performed with 100 bp reads on an Illumina HiSeq2000. The source study handled its data this way. SOAPnuke was used to process the raw data, throwing out any read that contained adapters or uncalled bases, had a mean Phred below 15, or lacked an exact constant-primer or identifier match. COPE v1.2.5 was used to merge the high-quality paired reads, and each unique nucleotide sequence was defined as a clonotype. MiTCR v1.1 was used to align clonotypes to the IMGT TRBV, TRBD and TRBJ reference segments. The analysis was restricted to V-J combinations with a frequency above 0.0001, which together covered 98% to 99.2% of the repertoires. The TCS score was defined as F50 (clonal expansion) divided by E x V (chaos), with BLOSUM62-based TCRdist calculated between CDR3 peptides within each V-J. Welch's t-statistics and random forest reduced around 550 V-J features to under 15, which were used in a naive Bayes classifier (R e1071). TCRdb reanalyzed the raw reads on its own, using fastp at Q25 for trimming and MiXCR for clone calling, and kept in-frame beta chains. CDR3 protein duplicates are merged, each entry listing the most common genes and DNA. The V and J calls and clone size are TCRdb's, not the authors'. In this sample the table shows about 350,000 distinct CDR3 sequences, around 14% of which occur a single time. Of the sample, approximately 23% is held by the ten largest clones.

A patient counted as having stable Graves' hyperthyroidism if no progression to ophthalmopathy occurred over 18 months of follow-up. Hyperthyroidism patients were newly diagnosed, had a disease duration of under 2 months, and were aged 18 to 65 years. The study excluded patients with uncontrolled infections, other autoimmune diseases, pregnancy or lactation. Clinical symptoms, serum thyroxine and TRAb, thyroid ultrasound, and orbital computed tomography formed the basis for the diagnoses. Ficoll-Paque density gradient centrifugation was used to isolate PBMCs from about 9 ml of fresh peripheral blood. Trizol reagent was used to extract total RNA, and RNA quality was then checked on an Agilent 2100 Bioanalyzer. Its CDR3 holds 14 amino acids, cysteine through phenylalanine. Only the CDR3 DNA is retained, 42 bases long and in frame from the first base. The trim is 0 bases for V and 9 bases for J, with a gap of 12 bases between the germline ends. The germline V gene (reference sequence) supplies CDR1 LNHNV and CDR2 YYDKDF.

This TCR was recovered from a woman under 40 with Graves' hyperthyroidism. The sequence is built from TRBV15 and TRBJ1-5; the D gene lacks a confident call. The sequencing sample was made of blood. The CDR3 in this case is CATSRDLGYGPQHF. The nucleotide sequence is given as TGTGCCACCAGCAGAGATTTAGGATACGGGCCCCAGCATTTT.